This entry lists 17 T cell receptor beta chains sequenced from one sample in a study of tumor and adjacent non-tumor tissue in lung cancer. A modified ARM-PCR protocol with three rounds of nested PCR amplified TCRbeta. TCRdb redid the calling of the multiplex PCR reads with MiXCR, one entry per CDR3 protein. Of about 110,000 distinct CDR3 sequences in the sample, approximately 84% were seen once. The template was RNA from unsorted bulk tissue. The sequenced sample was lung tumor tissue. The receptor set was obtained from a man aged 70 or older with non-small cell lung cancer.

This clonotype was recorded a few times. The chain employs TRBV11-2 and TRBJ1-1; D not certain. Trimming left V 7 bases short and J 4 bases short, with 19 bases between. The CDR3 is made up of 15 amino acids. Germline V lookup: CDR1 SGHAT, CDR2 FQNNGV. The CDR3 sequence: CASNPPNVVGTEAFF. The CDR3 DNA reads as TGTGCCAGCAACCCCCCTAATGTTGTGGGCACTGAAGCTTTCTTT.

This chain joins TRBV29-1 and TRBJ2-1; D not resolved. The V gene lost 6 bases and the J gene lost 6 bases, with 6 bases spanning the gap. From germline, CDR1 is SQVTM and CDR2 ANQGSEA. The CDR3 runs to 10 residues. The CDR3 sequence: CSVSFNEQFF. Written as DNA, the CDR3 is TGCAGCGTCAGTTTCAATGAGCAGTTCTTC.

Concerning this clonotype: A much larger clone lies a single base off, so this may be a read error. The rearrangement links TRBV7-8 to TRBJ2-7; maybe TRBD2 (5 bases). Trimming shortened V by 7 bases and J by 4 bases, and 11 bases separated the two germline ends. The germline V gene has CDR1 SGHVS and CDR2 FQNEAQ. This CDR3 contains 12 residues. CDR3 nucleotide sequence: TGTGCCAGCAACTTCACTAGATACGAGCAGTACTTC. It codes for CASNFTRYEQYF.

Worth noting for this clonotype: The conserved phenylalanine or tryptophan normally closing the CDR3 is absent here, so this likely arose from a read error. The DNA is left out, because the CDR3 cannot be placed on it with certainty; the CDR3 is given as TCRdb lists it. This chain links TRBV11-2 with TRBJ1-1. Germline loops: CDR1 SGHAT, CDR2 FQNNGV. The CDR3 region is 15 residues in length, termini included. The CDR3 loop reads CASSFANSRITEAFY.

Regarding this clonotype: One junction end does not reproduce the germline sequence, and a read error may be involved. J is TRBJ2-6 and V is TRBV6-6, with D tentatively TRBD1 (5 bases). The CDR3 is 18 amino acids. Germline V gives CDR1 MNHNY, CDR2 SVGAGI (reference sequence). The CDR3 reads CASSNIRGQSSGANVLTF. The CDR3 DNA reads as TGTGCCAGCAGTAACATAAGGGGTCAAAGCTCTGGGGCTAACGTCCTGACTTTC.

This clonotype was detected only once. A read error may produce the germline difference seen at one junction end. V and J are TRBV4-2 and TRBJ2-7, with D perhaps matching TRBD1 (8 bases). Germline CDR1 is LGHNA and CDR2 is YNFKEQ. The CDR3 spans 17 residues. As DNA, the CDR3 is TGTGCCAGCAACCAAACAGGGGGGGCTGGCTCCTATTCCAAGCAGTACTTC. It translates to CASNQTGGAGSYSKQYF.

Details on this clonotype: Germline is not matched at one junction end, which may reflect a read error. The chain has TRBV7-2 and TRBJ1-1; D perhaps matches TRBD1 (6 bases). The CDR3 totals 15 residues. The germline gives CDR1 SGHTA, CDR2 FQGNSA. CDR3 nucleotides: TGTACAAGCAGCTTTTCCTCGACAGGGAACACTGAAGCTTTCTTT. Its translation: CTSSFSSTGNTEAFF.

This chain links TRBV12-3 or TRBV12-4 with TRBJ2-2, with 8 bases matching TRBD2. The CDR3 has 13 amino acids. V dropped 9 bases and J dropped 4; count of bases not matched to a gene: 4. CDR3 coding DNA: TGTGCCAGGGTAGCGGGGAGCACCGGGGAGCTGTTTTTT. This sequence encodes CARVAGSTGELFF.

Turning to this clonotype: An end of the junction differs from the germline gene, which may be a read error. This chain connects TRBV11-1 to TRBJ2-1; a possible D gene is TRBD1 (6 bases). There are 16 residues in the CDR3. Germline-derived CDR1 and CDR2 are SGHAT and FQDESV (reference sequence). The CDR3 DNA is TGTACCAGCAGCCCCCGGCCGGAACAGGGACCACGTGAGCAGTTCTTC. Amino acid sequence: CTSSPRPEQGPREQFF.

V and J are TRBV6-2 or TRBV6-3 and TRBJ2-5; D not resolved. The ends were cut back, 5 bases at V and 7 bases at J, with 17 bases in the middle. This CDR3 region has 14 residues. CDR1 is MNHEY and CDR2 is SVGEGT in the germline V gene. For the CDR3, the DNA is TGTGCCAGCAGTAAACGAGACGGCCCAAGGACCCAGTACTTC. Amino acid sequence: CASSKRDGPRTQYF.

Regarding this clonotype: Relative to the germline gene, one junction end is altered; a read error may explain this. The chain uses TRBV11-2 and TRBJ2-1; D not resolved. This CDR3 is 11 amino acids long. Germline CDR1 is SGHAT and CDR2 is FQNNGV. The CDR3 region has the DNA TGTACCAGCAGCTTAACGGGCCCACCGTACTTC. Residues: CTSSLTGPPYF.

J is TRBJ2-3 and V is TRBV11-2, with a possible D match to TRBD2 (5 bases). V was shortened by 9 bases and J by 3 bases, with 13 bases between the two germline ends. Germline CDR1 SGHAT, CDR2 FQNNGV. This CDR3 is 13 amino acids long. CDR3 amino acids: CARSSRRTDTQYF. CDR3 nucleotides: TGTGCCAGGTCTAGTCGGAGGACAGATACGCAGTATTTT.

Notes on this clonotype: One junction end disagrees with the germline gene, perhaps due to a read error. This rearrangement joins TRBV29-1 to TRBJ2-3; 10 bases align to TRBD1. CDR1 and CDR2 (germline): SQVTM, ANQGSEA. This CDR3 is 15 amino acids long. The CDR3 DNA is TGCATAGTCGCGTCCGGGACAGGGGAAACAGATACACAGTATTTT. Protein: CIVASGTGETDTQYF.

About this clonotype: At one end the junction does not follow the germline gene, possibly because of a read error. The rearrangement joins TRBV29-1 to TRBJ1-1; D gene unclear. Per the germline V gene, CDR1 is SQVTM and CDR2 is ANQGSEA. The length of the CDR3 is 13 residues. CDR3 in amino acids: CSVATAMNTEAFF. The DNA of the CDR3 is TGCAGCGTTGCAACAGCTATGAACACTGAAGCGTTCTTT.

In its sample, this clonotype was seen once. The CDR3 sequence is CSVSRLVGGYNTGELFF. The CDR3 DNA sequence: TGCAGTGTTAGTAGGCTAGTGGGAGGGTATAACACCGGGGAGCTGTTTTTT. The chain carries TRBV20-1 and TRBJ2-2; 7 bases map to TRBD2. Germline loops: CDR1 DFQATT, CDR2 SNEGSKA (reference sequence). The CDR3 covers 17 residues. V trimming: 7 bases; J trimming: 2 bases; junction bases outside the gene matches: 16.

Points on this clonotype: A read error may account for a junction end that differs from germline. The CDR3 bases are TGTACCAGCAGTTATCACCGTCAGGGCCGCGGGTTGAATGAGCAGTTCTTC. Its protein is CTSSYHRQGRGLNEQFF. The chain is built from TRBV6-2 or TRBV6-3 and TRBJ2-1; D is tentatively TRBD1 or TRBD2 (5 bases each). CDR1 is MNHEY, CDR2 SVGEGT, per germline. There are 17 residues in the CDR3.

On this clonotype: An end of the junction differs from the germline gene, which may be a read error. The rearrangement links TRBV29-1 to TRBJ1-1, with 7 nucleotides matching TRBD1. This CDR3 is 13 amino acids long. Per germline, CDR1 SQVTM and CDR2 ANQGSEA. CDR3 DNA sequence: TGTAGCGTTTCAACAGGGGAAGCAACTGAAGCTTTCTTT. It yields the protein CSVSTGEATEAFF.